What follows is one TCR beta chain and its context. The antigen remains undetermined. The data were obtained in a study of blood T cells in healthy people across ages. Regarding the study as a whole: CMV infection status of these donors was not known.

The CDR3 has 14 amino acids. CDR1 and CDR2 from the germline V gene are GTSNPN and SVGIG (reference sequence). V was clipped by 5 bases and J by 4 bases; unmatched bases: 6. The draw of peripheral blood yielded ten milliliters from each donor. A sample-barcoded 5' primer and a J-beta primer mix were used in a second PCR of roughly 6 to 11 cycles. Each CDR3 protein is one row after TCRdb ran MiXCR on the 5' RACE reads. The profile shows 700,000 to 900,000 distinct CDR3 sequences, roughly 50% of them singletons. The J gene is TRBJ1-5, the V gene TRBV30, with 9 bases identical to TRBD1. The receptor was isolated from a man of 80 years or more in good health. Source material: blood. CDR3 nucleotides: TGTGCCTGGGAGTCCGGGACAGGGAATCAGCCCCAGCATTTT. It codes for CAWESGTGNQPQHF.